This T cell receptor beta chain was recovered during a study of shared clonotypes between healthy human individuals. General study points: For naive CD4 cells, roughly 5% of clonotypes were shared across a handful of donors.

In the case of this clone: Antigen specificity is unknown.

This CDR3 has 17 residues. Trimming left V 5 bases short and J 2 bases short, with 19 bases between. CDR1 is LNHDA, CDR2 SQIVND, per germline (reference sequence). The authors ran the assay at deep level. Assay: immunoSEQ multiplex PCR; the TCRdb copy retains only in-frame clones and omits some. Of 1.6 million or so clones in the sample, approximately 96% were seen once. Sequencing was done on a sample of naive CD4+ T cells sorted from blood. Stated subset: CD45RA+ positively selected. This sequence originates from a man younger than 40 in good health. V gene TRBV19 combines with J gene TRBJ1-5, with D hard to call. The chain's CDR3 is CASSRRLPQDGNQPQHF. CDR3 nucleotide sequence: TGTGCCAGTAGTCGCCGGCTACCTCAAGATGGCAATCAGCCCCAGCATTTT.